A single sample is the source of the 26 T cell receptor beta chains below, sequenced in a study of response to subunit inactivated influenza vaccine. TCRdb re-called the RT-PCR reads with MiXCR, one entry per CDR3 protein. The sample holds approximately 530,000 distinct CDR3 sequences, approximately 7.3% seen once. Here the sequenced sample was PBMCs from blood, taken around 2 years after vaccination. The receptors originated from a man aged 50 to 69 who received an inactivated influenza vaccine.

The sample holds a few counts of this clonotype. V and J are TRBV12-5 and TRBJ1-1; D is perhaps TRBD1 (6 bases). CDR3 size: 14 residues. The V gene's germline CDR1 is LGHNT and CDR2 FRNRAP. Trimming stripped 3 bases from V and 5 bases from J, with 13 bases between. The CDR3 region has the DNA TGTGCTAGTGGTTTAGAGGGGGTGCTGACTGAAGCTTTCTTT. Protein product: CASGLEGVLTEAFF.

This clonotype was seen only a few times. The rearrangement links TRBV7-2 to TRBJ2-7; D not resolved. V was pared by 1 base and J by 4 bases, with 11 bases between. The CDR3 runs to 14 residues. Germline values: CDR1 SGHTA, CDR2 FQGNSA. Written as DNA, the CDR3 is TGTGCCAGCAGCTTAGGTAGCCAGGATTACGAGCAGTACTTC. This translates into CASSLGSQDYEQYF.

This chain uses TRBV7-8 with TRBJ1-2; D is uncertain. The CDR3 runs to 16 residues. From germline, CDR1 is SGHVS and CDR2 FQNEAQ. The V end lost 8 bases, the J end lost 8 bases, and 27 bases lay between the germline ends. CDR3 coding DNA: TGTGCCAGCCGCTGGAATCGCTCGTTAAGAAAGAGAGGCTACACCTTC. Protein: CASRWNRSLRKRGYTF.

At least ten counts were recorded for this clonotype. J is TRBJ1-1 and V is TRBV7-9, with unresolved D. Germline lookup yields CDR1 SEHNR and CDR2 FQNEAQ (reference sequence). The CDR3 extends over 14 amino acids. Trimming took 5 bases from V and 6 from J, leaving 16 bases between them. The CDR3 is CASSTRTRGAEAFF. CDR3 sequence (DNA): TGTGCCAGCAGCACCCGTACCCGAGGCGCTGAAGCTTTCTTT.

This clonotype was counted between two and nine times. The chain couples TRBV19 to TRBJ2-2; tentative D call: TRBD1 (6 bases). The CDR3 consists of 15 residues. With 3 bases removed from V and 0 bases from J, the gap between germline ends came to 8 bases. The germline V gene has CDR1 LNHDA and CDR2 SQIVND (reference sequence). The CDR3 loop reads CASSIQGTNTGELFF. The DNA for the CDR3 is TGTGCCAGTAGTATCCAGGGGACGAACACCGGGGAGCTGTTTTTT. Full variable domain (missing parts from reference TRBV19 and TRBJ2-2): DGGITQSPKYLFRKEGQNVTLSCEQNLNHDAMYWYRQDPGQGLRLIYYSQIVNDFQKGDIAEGYSVSREKKESFPLTVTSAQKNPTAFYLCASSIQGTNTGELFFGEGSRLTVL.

This clonotype has more than one count but fewer than ten. The chain recombines TRBV5-1 with TRBJ1-6; TRBD1 aligns across 9 bases. The CDR3 consists of 15 residues. Trimming removed 5 bases from V and 2 bases from J; junction bases left unmatched: 2. CDR1 and CDR2 from the germline V gene are SGHRS and YFSETQ. The CDR3 here is CASRDRGTYNSPLHF. In DNA form, the CDR3 reads TGCGCCAGCAGAGACAGGGGGACCTATAATTCACCCCTCCACTTT.

This clonotype was counted only a few times. The CDR3 bases are TGTGCCAGCAGTTTAGCACGGACTAGCGGGCCCGATACGCAGTATTTT. Translating gives CASSLARTSGPDTQYF. The chain uses TRBV12-3 or TRBV12-4 and TRBJ2-3, with 11 bases lining up with TRBD2. This CDR3 is 16 amino acids long. Losses at the gene ends were 0 bases for V and 6 bases for J; bases not matched to a gene: 5.

This clonotype was seen once. This sequence joins TRBV7-2 and TRBJ1-1; D is uncertain. Germline assignment: CDR1 SGHTA and CDR2 FQGNSA. The CDR3 contains 14 residues. Trimming shortened V by 3 bases and J by 5 bases, and 13 bases separated the two germline ends. The CDR3: CASSLRADSTEAFF. The DNA of the CDR3 is TGTGCCAGCAGCTTGCGGGCTGACTCGACTGAAGCTTTCTTT.

This chain joins TRBV20-1 and TRBJ2-1, with 7 bases fitting TRBD1. After removal of 5 bases from V and 2 bases from J, the junction contained 12 bases not matched to a gene. The CDR3 length is 16 residues. From germline, CDR1 is DFQATT and CDR2 SNEGSKA (reference sequence). The CDR3 DNA reads as TGCAGTGCTTTCCACCGGACAGGACGAACCTACAATGAGCAGTTCTTC. Residues: CSAFHRTGRTYNEQFF.

This clonotype turned up a few times. This chain links TRBV6-1 with TRBJ2-3; 11 positions match TRBD2. CDR1 and CDR2 from the germline V gene are MNHNS and SASEGT. The CDR3 length is 18 residues. With V trimmed by 5 bases and J by 3 bases, 13 bases remained unmatched. The CDR3 nucleotides are TGTGCCAGCAGTCCAGGGACTAGCGGCCGGGGGGTAACAGATACGCAGTATTTT. Its translation is CASSPGTSGRGVTDTQYF.

This clonotype was seen repeatedly, ten times or more. This sequence joins TRBV7-2 and TRBJ2-3; D gene unclear. V was clipped by 3 bases and J by 3 bases, with 7 bases between them. The CDR3 is 13 residues long. The germline V gene encodes CDR1 SGHTA and CDR2 FQGNSA. The CDR3 nucleotides read TGTGCCAGCAGCTTGAGCCTGACAGATACGCAGTATTTT. Its translation: CASSLSLTDTQYF.

V gene TRBV12-3 or TRBV12-4 combines with J gene TRBJ2-5, with TRBD1 as a possible D gene (6 bases). CDR3 length: 12 residues. Trimming removed 4 bases at V and 11 bases at J, with 14 bases between. CDR3 protein: CASSYNTGMQYF. The CDR3 coding sequence is TGTGCCAGCAGTTACAACACAGGGATGCAGTACTTC.

The rearrangement links TRBV20-1 to TRBJ2-7; 7 nucleotides agree with TRBD1. The germline V gene has CDR1 DFQATT and CDR2 SNEGSKA (reference sequence). This CDR3 has 15 residues. V was clipped by 0 bases and J by 3 bases; unmatched bases: 8. CDR3 in amino acids: CSAREGTADYYEQYF. The CDR3 coding sequence is TGCAGTGCTAGAGAGGGGACAGCCGATTACTACGAGCAGTACTTC.

The CDR3 nucleotides are TGCGCCAGCAGCCAAGATGAGGGCAGATATTATGGCTACACCTTC. Protein sequence: CASSQDEGRYYGYTF. This sequence joins TRBV4-3 and TRBJ1-2; D ambiguous. Looked up from germline, CDR1 is LGHNA and CDR2 is YSLEER. The V end was cut by 0 bases, the J end by 5 bases, with 13 bases between. This CDR3 region has 15 residues.

This clonotype turned up a few times. As DNA, the CDR3 is TGTGCCAGCAGCTCCTCCCGGGACTTCTGGGAGCAGTTCTTC. Protein product: CASSSSRDFWEQFF. The chain is built from TRBV11-2 and TRBJ2-1, with D tentatively TRBD2 (6 bases). V dropped 4 bases and J dropped 10 bases, with 17 bases sitting between them. Germline V gives CDR1 SGHAT, CDR2 FQNNGV. This CDR3 region has 14 residues.

The chain recombines TRBV12-3 or TRBV12-4 with TRBJ2-4; a weak D match, TRBD2 (5 bases). This CDR3 is built from 14 residues. V was trimmed by 0 bases and J by 6 bases, leaving 9 bases between them. The chain's CDR3 is CASSLAGGRNIQYF. CDR3 sequence (DNA): TGTGCCAGCAGTTTAGCGGGTGGGAGAAACATTCAGTACTTC.

This clonotype was seen many times. The chain is built from TRBV4-3 and TRBJ1-4, with a tentative D call TRBD1 (6 bases). V was clipped by 0 bases and J by 7 bases, with 18 bases between them. Germline V lookup: CDR1 LGHNA, CDR2 YSLEER. CDR3 length: 17 amino acids. The CDR3 DNA sequence: TGCGCCAGCAGCCAAGACCAAGATCTGGACAGAGGTGAAAAACTGTTTTTT. Translated: CASSQDQDLDRGEKLFF.

Written as DNA, the CDR3 is TGTGCCAGCAGCTCCAGGGACTACCCTAGCACAGATACGCAGTATTTT. It translates to CASSSRDYPSTDTQYF. The chain is built from TRBV7-8 and TRBJ2-3, with 7 bases matching TRBD2. The CDR3 extends over 16 amino acids. With V trimmed by 4 bases and J by 0 bases, 7 bases remained unmatched. Per the germline V gene, CDR1 is SGHVS and CDR2 is FQNEAQ.

A few counts support this clonotype. The CDR3 sequence is CSARDGPPVYTF. CDR3 in DNA: TGCAGTGCTAGAGACGGGCCGCCTGTCTACACCTTC. The chain recombines TRBV20-1 with TRBJ1-2, with D uncertain. Trimming stripped 0 bases from V and 10 bases from J, with 12 bases between. The CDR3 runs to 12 residues. Germline V lookup: CDR1 DFQATT, CDR2 SNEGSKA (reference sequence).

The sample holds a few counts of this clonotype. The chain uses TRBV7-2 and TRBJ1-2; no clear D. Trimming removed 1 base at V and 2 bases at J, with 11 bases between. Germline loops: CDR1 SGHTA, CDR2 FQGNSA. The length of the CDR3 is 15 residues. CDR3 sequence: CASSLVGVDNYGYTF. The CDR3, as DNA: TGTGCCAGCAGCTTAGTAGGTGTCGACAACTATGGCTACACCTTC.

This clonotype was seen many times. In nucleotides, the CDR3 is TGCGCCAGCAGCCAAGATGGGCACCCGAACACTGAAGCTTTCTTT. This encodes CASSQDGHPNTEAFF. This chain connects TRBV4-1 to TRBJ1-1; D ambiguous. The V end was cut by 0 bases, the J end by 1 base, with 9 bases between. The CDR3 loop spans 15 amino acids. The germline V gene encodes CDR1 MGHRA and CDR2 YSYEKL.

The chain uses TRBV6-2 or TRBV6-3 and TRBJ2-7; D is tentatively TRBD1 or TRBD2 (5 bases each). Deletions cut 6 bases from V and 1 base from J, with 13 bases between. The germline CDR1 and CDR2 sequences are MNHEY and SVGEGT. The CDR3 has 14 residues. This CDR3 reads CASRPRQRSYEQYF. The CDR3 nucleotides read TGTGCCAGCAGACCCAGACAGCGGTCCTACGAGCAGTACTTC.

This clonotype was counted a few times. The chain combines TRBV5-1 with TRBJ2-7; D gene uncertain. V shed 1 base and J shed 1 base, with 6 bases lying between them. From germline, CDR1 is SGHRS and CDR2 YFSETQ. The CDR3 extends over 13 amino acids. CDR3 loop: CASSLFQSYEQYF. CDR3 bases: TGCGCCAGCAGCTTGTTTCAGTCCTACGAGCAGTACTTC. The whole variable domain, filled in from reference TRBV5-1 and TRBJ2-7, reads KAGVTQTPRYLIKTRGQQVTLSCSPISGHRSVSWYQQTPGQGLQFLFEYFSETQRNKGNFPGRFSGRQFSNSRSEMNVSTLELGDSALYLCASSLFQSYEQYFGPGTRLTVT.

This clonotype was seen at least ten times. The chain uses TRBV7-8 and TRBJ1-4, with 7 bases lining up with TRBD1. The CDR3 totals 15 residues. J was trimmed by 5 bases and V by 4 bases; bases with no gene match: 7. Germline CDR1 SGHVS, CDR2 FQNEAQ. The CDR3, as DNA: TGTGCCAGCAGCTCCTCAGGGACAGAGAATGAAAAACTGTTTTTT. Translating it yields CASSSSGTENEKLFF.

The gene calls are TRBV5-1 and TRBJ2-2; no definite D call. V was cut by 1 base and J by 5 bases, with 12 bases left in between. Germline-derived CDR1 and CDR2 are SGHRS and YFSETQ. CDR3 size: 15 residues. CDR3 residues: CASSLSNRVTGELFF. In nucleotides, the CDR3 is TGCGCCAGCAGCTTGTCTAACCGCGTAACCGGGGAGCTGTTTTTT.

This clonotype was counted a few times. This chain connects TRBV28 to TRBJ2-2, with unresolved D. V was cut by 2 bases and J by 4 bases, with 11 bases left in between. From germline, CDR1 is MDHEN and CDR2 SYDVKM. The length of the CDR3 is 15 residues. CDR3 DNA: TGTGCCAGCAGTTTACGGAGAATTAGCACCGGGGAGCTGTTTTTT. Residues: CASSLRRISTGELFF.